These 21 T cell receptor beta chains originate from one sample sequenced in a study of beta chain features in type 1 diabetes. cDNA synthesis used the whole RNA isolate, giving expressed TCRB sequences. Assay: immunoSEQ multiplex PCR; the TCRdb copy retains only in-frame clones and omits some. Among roughly 400,000 clones listed, more than 11% were seen once. Sample: naive CD4+ T cells from blood. The receptor set was obtained from a man between 25 and 39 years old in good health.

The chain links TRBV21-1 to TRBJ1-5; TRBD1 is the table's D call and was not checked against the DNA. TRBV21-1 represents a pseudogene. This CDR3 is 16 amino acids long. In DNA, the CDR3 is TGTGCCAGCAGCAAAGCTGGAAGACATAGCAATCAGCCCCAGCATTTT. As protein: CASSKAGRHSNQPQHF.

This clone was recorded a few times. Other nucleotide sequences from this sample produce the same CDR3. This rearrangement joins TRBV9 to TRBJ2-5; 10 bases are a match to TRBD1. Unmatched junction bases numbered 3, after V lost 3 bases and J lost 4 bases. The CDR3 sequence is 14 residues long. The germline V gene encodes CDR1 SGDLS and CDR2 YYNGEE. The CDR3: CASSATGGRETQYF. For the CDR3, the DNA is TGTGCCAGCAGCGCGACAGGGGGCAGAGAGACCCAGTACTTC.

The chain employs TRBV7-3 and TRBJ2-1; the D gene is possibly TRBD1 (6 bases). V was pared by 5 bases and J by 5 bases, with 10 bases between. This CDR3 is 13 amino acids long. In germline, CDR1 is SGHTA, CDR2 FQGTGA. The CDR3 DNA reads as TGTGCCAGCAGCCTTGGACAGAACAATGAGCAGTTCTTC. It encodes CASSLGQNNEQFF.

This clone occurred a few times. The chain has TRBV6-6 and TRBJ2-5; TRBD1 might be the D (6 bases). V shed 7 bases and J shed 4 bases, with 22 bases lying between them. Germline V gene lookup returns CDR1 MNHNY and CDR2 SVGAGI (reference sequence). The CDR3 is made up of 16 amino acids. The DNA of the CDR3 is TGTGCCAGCATCCGAGGCCCCACAGGGTCGTCAGAGACCCAGTACTTC. This encodes CASIRGPTGSSETQYF.

The chain uses TRBV9 and TRBJ2-2; 7 bases map to TRBD2. The CDR3 is 13 residues long. CDR1 is SGDLS, CDR2 YYNGEE, per germline. Trimming removed 7 bases from V and 4 bases from J; junction bases left unmatched: 4. The CDR3 DNA follows: TGTGCCAGCGAGGGACTACTCACCGGGGAGCTGTTTTTT. Protein product: CASEGLLTGELFF.

This clone was seen a handful of times. The V gene is TRBV25-1, the J gene TRBJ2-3, with D maybe TRBD2 (5 bases). From germline, CDR1 is MGHDK and CDR2 SYGVNS. This CDR3 has 16 residues. Trimming left V 2 bases short and J 0 bases short, with 12 bases between. CDR3 sequence reads: CASSEGLLGSTDTQYF. CDR3 in DNA: TGTGCCAGCAGTGAAGGACTGCTCGGAAGCACAGATACGCAGTATTTT.

The rearrangement links TRBV21-1 to TRBJ2-7; TRBD2 is the table's D call and was not checked against the DNA. TRBV21-1 is a documented pseudogene. The CDR3 runs 13 residues. CDR3: CARRRGLSYEQYV. For the CDR3, the DNA is TGTGCCAGGAGGCGGGGCCTCTCTTACGAGCAGTACGTC.

This clone was picked up a small number of times. Here the CDR3 DNA reads TGTGCCAGCAGCGTACTGAGCGGGAGGAGCTCCTACAATGAGCAGTTCTTC. Its protein is CASSVLSGRSSYNEQFF. The genes are TRBV9 and TRBJ2-1; 9 bases fit TRBD2. The CDR3 has 17 residues. In germline, CDR1 is SGDLS, CDR2 YYNGEE. V shed 1 base, J shed 0 bases, and the junction held 5 bases outside the gene matches.

The V and J genes are TRBV7-2 and TRBJ2-1; TRBD1 or TRBD2 may be the D gene (5 bases each). The germline V gene encodes CDR1 SGHTA and CDR2 FQGNSA. The CDR3 contains 15 residues. Trimming took off 5 bases at V and 3 bases at J, with 14 bases between the two ends. The CDR3 nucleotides read TGTGCCAGCAGCCGGCCAGGGAGAAACTACAATGAGCAGTTCTTC. It encodes CASSRPGRNYNEQFF.

This clone occurred a few times. The V gene is TRBV9, the J gene TRBJ1-2; a weak D match, TRBD1 (6 bases). V lost 2 bases and J lost 6, with 11 bases in between. CDR1 is SGDLS, CDR2 YYNGEE, per germline. CDR3 length equals 13 residues. The CDR3 nucleotides are TGTGCCAGCAGCGTGACGGGACAAAATGGCTACACCTTC. Its translation: CASSVTGQNGYTF.

The J gene is TRBJ2-5, the V gene TRBV11-2; D may be TRBD2 (5 bases). This CDR3 contains 14 residues. Germline V CDR1 and CDR2: SGHAT, FQNNGV. V was cut by 3 bases and J by 2 bases, with 10 bases left in between. DNA for the CDR3: TGTGCCAGCAGCTTCTCTACTAGACAAGAGACCCAGTACTTC. It yields the protein CASSFSTRQETQYF. Filled out from reference TRBV11-2 and TRBJ2-5, the complete variable domain reads EAGVAQSPRYKIIEKRQSVAFWCNPISGHATLYWYQQILGQGPKLLIQFQNNGVVDDSQLPKDRFSAERLKGVDSTLKIQPAKLEDSAVYLCASSFSTRQETQYFGPGTRLLVL.

This clone showed up just a few times. This chain links TRBV7-2 with TRBJ2-3; 11 bases map to TRBD2. The CDR3 has 19 residues. CDR1 and CDR2 from the germline V gene are SGHTA and FQGNSA. V gave up 5 bases and J gave up 2 bases; unmatched junction bases: 15. CDR3 in DNA: TGTGCCAGCAGCGTTATCGCCCTTCTAGCGGGAGGTTACACAGATACGCAGTATTTT. Its translation: CASSVIALLAGGYTDTQYF.

This clone was recorded a few times. The chain is built from TRBV29-1 and TRBJ1-4; D ambiguous. The length of the CDR3 is 14 residues. Germline V gene data show CDR1 as SQVTM and CDR2 as ANQGSEA. Trimming shortened V by 0 bases and J by 6 bases, and 11 bases separated the two germline ends. The CDR3 loop reads CSVEDSGSDEKLFF. CDR3 sequence (DNA): TGCAGCGTTGAAGATTCGGGGTCGGATGAAAAACTGTTTTTT.

The CDR3 nucleotides are TGTGCCAGCAGCCAAGGGTCAAAGTACAGGGGTGAAGGCTACACCTTC. Translation gives CASSQGSKYRGEGYTF. V gene TRBV14 combines with J gene TRBJ1-2; 7 bases match TRBD1. In germline, CDR1 is SGHDN, CDR2 FVKESK. V shed 1 base and J 8 bases; nucleotides not matched to a gene: 13. This CDR3 contains 16 residues.

The chain recombines TRBV9 with TRBJ2-1, with D possibly TRBD1 on 6 matching bases. V was pared by 4 bases and J by 15 bases, with 23 bases between. This CDR3 contains 14 residues. Germline V lookup: CDR1 SGDLS, CDR2 YYNGEE. CDR3 DNA: TGTGCCAGCAGCCCGAAACAGGGTTCTACCTACTCGTTCTTC. As protein: CASSPKQGSTYSFF.

The chain links TRBV19 to TRBJ2-6; D is perhaps TRBD2 (6 bases). Per the germline V gene, CDR1 is LNHDA and CDR2 is SQIVND (reference sequence). V was trimmed by 1 base and J by 2 bases, leaving 12 bases between them. This CDR3 is built from 17 residues. CDR3 in amino acids: CASSIAGRGTGANVLTF. As DNA, the CDR3 is TGTGCCAGTAGTATAGCAGGACGGGGGACTGGGGCCAACGTCCTGACTTTC. The full variable domain, with the rest looked up from reference TRBV19 and TRBJ2-6, is DGGITQSPKYLFRKEGQNVTLSCEQNLNHDAMYWYRQDPGQGLRLIYYSQIVNDFQKGDIAEGYSVSREKKESFPLTVTSAQKNPTAFYLCASSIAGRGTGANVLTFGAGSRLTVL.

At least ten counts were recorded for this clone. J is TRBJ2-7 and V is TRBV29-1; perhaps TRBD2 as D (5 bases). V lost 4 bases and J 2 bases, leaving 12 bases between the germline ends. CDR1 is SQVTM and CDR2 is ANQGSEA in the germline V gene. The CDR3 consists of 13 residues. Here the CDR3 reads CSVGGYGAYEQYV. As DNA, the CDR3 is TGCAGCGTTGGCGGTTACGGGGCCTACGAGCAGTACGTC.

This clone was seen only a few times. The V gene is TRBV29-1, the J gene TRBJ2-1; 7 bases map to TRBD1. CDR3 length: 13 residues. J was trimmed by 7 bases and V by 4 bases; bases with no gene match: 7. Per germline, CDR1 SQVTM and CDR2 ANQGSEA. The CDR3 protein is CSVVKTGRNEQFF. CDR3 sequence (DNA): TGCAGCGTTGTCAAGACAGGGCGGAATGAGCAGTTCTTC.

J is TRBJ2-2 and V is TRBV2; 12 bases are shared with TRBD2. V was pared by 8 bases and J by 4 bases, with 5 bases of the junction left unmatched. The germline gives CDR1 SNHLY, CDR2 FYNNEI. The CDR3 consists of 15 residues. The CDR3 coding sequence is TGTGCCAGCGTACTAGCGGGGGGTCCCACCGGGGAGCTGTTTTTT. Its translation is CASVLAGGPTGELFF. Variable domain in full (rest from reference TRBV2 and TRBJ2-2): EPEVTQTPSHQVTQMGQEVILRCVPISNHLYFYWYRQILGQKVEFLVSFYNNEISEKSEIFDDQFSVERPDGSNFTLKIRSTKLEDSAMYFCASVLAGGPTGELFFGEGSRLTVL.

CDR3: CASSLAGTGAYNEQFF. The CDR3 bases are TGTGCCAGCAGCTTAGCAGGGACAGGTGCTTACAATGAGCAGTTCTTC. The chain uses TRBV11-3 and TRBJ2-1; 8 positions match TRBD1. The CDR3 has 16 residues. Germline V gene lookup returns CDR1 SGHNT and CDR2 YENEEA. The V segment lost 1 base and the J segment 4 bases; nucleotides outside the gene matches: 6. Variable domain in full (rest from reference TRBV11-3 and TRBJ2-1): EAGVVQSPRYKIIEKKQPVAFWCNPISGHNTLYWYLQNLGQGPELLIRYENEEAVDDSQLPKDRFSAERLKGVDSTLKIQPAELGDSAVYLCASSLAGTGAYNEQFFGPGTRLTVL.

With respect to this clone: One end of the junction varies from germline; a read error may be responsible. The gene calls are TRBV6-5 and TRBJ1-2, with 7 bases fitting TRBD1. CDR3 length: 10 residues. In germline, CDR1 is MNHEY, CDR2 SVGAGI. CDR3 DNA sequence: TGTGCCAGAAGAGTAGGACAGGACCCCTTC. This sequence encodes CARRVGQDPF.